This T cell receptor (beta chain) was captured in a study of graft-versus-host responses after intestinal transplantation. Overall study context: Among the recipients, all got anti-thymocyte globulin induction and then tacrolimus and steroids for roughly three years.

About this clone: Its target is not known.

Trimming removed 3 bases at V and 1 base at J, with 15 bases between. CDR1 and CDR2 (germline): MNHNS, SASEGT. The CDR3 is made up of 16 amino acids. Measured with immunoSEQ multiplex PCR; TCRdb has only the in-frame clones, and not every one. Among roughly 99,000 clones listed, about 83% were seen once. Whole-study findings and limits: GvH clones surfaced in recipient marrow, some emerging earlier in ileum or blood. High graft-versus-host to host-versus-graft T cell clonal ratios marked allografts of patients with graft-donor macrochimerism.

This receptor was obtained from a human patient who received an intestinal transplant, so some T cells may come from the graft donor. Sequencing used PBMCs, obtained 255 days after intestinal transplant. This chain links TRBV6-1 with TRBJ2-5, with unresolved D. This CDR3 reads CASSDPWATGQETQYF. CDR3 coding DNA: TGTGCCAGCAGTGATCCGTGGGCCACGGGCCAAGAGACCCAGTACTTC.